The 8 T cell receptor beta chains presented below share a single source sample, sequenced in a study of blood T cells in healthy people across ages. The use of a sample-barcoded 5' primer and a J-beta primer mix characterized a second PCR of roughly 6 to 11 cycles. From the 5' RACE reads, TCRdb called clonotypes with MiXCR, one entry per CDR3 protein. The sample consists of 1.5 million to 2 million distinct CDR3 sequences, 28% of them appearing once. Sequencing was done on a sample of blood. These receptors originate from a woman aged 30 to 39 in good health.

This clonotype occurred a few times. V usage is TRBV24-1 and J usage is TRBJ2-3; TRBD2 agrees at 11 bases. This CDR3 spans 14 amino acids. Germline loops: CDR1 KGHDR, CDR2 SFDVKD. Losses at the gene ends were 6 bases for V and 7 bases for J; bases not matched to a gene: 5. CDR3 DNA: TGTGCCACCAGTACTAGCGGGAGAGGGAATACGCAGTATTTT. Translated, it gives CATSTSGRGNTQYF.

The J gene is TRBJ1-5, the V gene TRBV20-1; D remains unclear. V dropped 6 bases and J dropped 0 bases, with 9 bases sitting between them. The CDR3 spans 13 residues. Per the germline V gene, CDR1 is DFQATT and CDR2 is SNEGSKA (reference sequence). Written as DNA, the CDR3 is TGCAGTGCAGTGGAAGTTAGCAATCAGCCCCAGCATTTT. Translating gives CSAVEVSNQPQHF.

The rearrangement uses TRBV3-1 and TRBJ1-2, with D hard to call. The germline V gene has CDR1 LGHDT and CDR2 YNNKEL (reference sequence). V lost 4 bases to trimming and J lost 5 bases, with 14 bases between them. CDR3 size: 14 residues. The CDR3: CASSPSGPRYGYTF. Written as DNA, the CDR3 is TGTGCCAGCAGCCCCTCCGGGCCCCGATATGGCTACACCTTC.

This chain connects TRBV10-3 to TRBJ1-4, with 7 bases fitting TRBD1. The CDR3 runs to 15 residues. The V and J ends lost 6 bases and 0 bases, in that order; junction bases with no gene match: 4. The germline V gene encodes CDR1 ENHRY and CDR2 SYGVKD. In DNA form, the CDR3 reads TGTGCCATCAGAGGGACAGATGCAACTAATGAAAAACTGTTTTTT. Protein: CAIRGTDATNEKLFF.

CDR3 DNA sequence: TGCGCCAGCGGCTCAGAGACAGGGGAAAATGAGCAGTTCTTC. Encoded protein: CASGSETGENEQFF. This chain uses TRBV5-1 with TRBJ2-1, with 8 bases identical to TRBD1. The CDR3 has 14 amino acids. Germline V gene sequence: CDR1 SGHRS, CDR2 YFSETQ. The V and J ends lost 7 bases and 7 bases, in that order; junction bases with no gene match: 10. The full variable domain, rest sourced from reference TRBV5-1 and TRBJ2-1, is KAGVTQTPRYLIKTRGQQVTLSCSPISGHRSVSWYQQTPGQGLQFLFEYFSETQRNKGNFPGRFSGRQFSNSRSEMNVSTLELGDSALYLCASGSETGENEQFFGPGTRLTVL.

This rearrangement joins TRBV12-3 or TRBV12-4 to TRBJ1-4, with D possibly matching TRBD1 (6 bases). There are 15 residues in the CDR3. Trimming took off 3 bases at V and 8 bases at J, with 16 bases between the two ends. The CDR3 nucleotides read TGTGCCAGCAGTTTTAGGGGGGCAGGAGGAGAAAAACTGTTTTTT. Its protein is CASSFRGAGGEKLFF.

This chain connects TRBV14 to TRBJ2-1; D ambiguous. The length of the CDR3 is 13 residues. Trimming stripped 4 bases from V and 6 bases from J, with 10 bases between. From germline, CDR1 is SGHDN and CDR2 FVKESK. The chain's CDR3 is CASSPRLSNEQFF. The CDR3 DNA sequence: TGTGCCAGCAGCCCCCGACTCTCCAATGAGCAGTTCTTC. Combining the CDR3 with reference TRBV14 and TRBJ2-1 gives the whole variable domain EAGVTQFPSHSVIEKGQTVTLRCDPISGHDNLYWYRRVMGKEIKFLLHFVKESKQDESGMPNNRFLAERTGGTYSTLKVQPAELEDSGVYFCASSPRLSNEQFFGPGTRLTVL.

The chain joins TRBV12-3 or TRBV12-4 to TRBJ1-5, with D maybe TRBD1 (6 bases). The CDR3 runs 18 residues. V was clipped by 5 bases and J by 1 base, with 21 bases between them. In DNA, the CDR3 is TGTGCCAGCAGTCTTACCGGGACATCCCTTGGGAGCAATCAGCCCCAGCATTTT. Encoded protein: CASSLTGTSLGSNQPQHF.